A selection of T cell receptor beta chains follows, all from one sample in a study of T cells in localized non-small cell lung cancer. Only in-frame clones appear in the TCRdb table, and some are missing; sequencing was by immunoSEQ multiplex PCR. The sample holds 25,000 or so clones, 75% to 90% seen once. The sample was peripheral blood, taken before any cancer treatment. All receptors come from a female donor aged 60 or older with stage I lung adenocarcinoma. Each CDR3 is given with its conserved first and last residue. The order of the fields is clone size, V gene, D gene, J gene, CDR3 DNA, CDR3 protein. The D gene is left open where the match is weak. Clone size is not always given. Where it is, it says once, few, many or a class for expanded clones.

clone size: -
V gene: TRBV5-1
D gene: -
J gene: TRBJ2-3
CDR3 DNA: TGCGCCAGCAGCTTGGGTCCCGGGGATGCAGATACGCAGTATTTT
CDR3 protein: CASSLGPGDADTQYF

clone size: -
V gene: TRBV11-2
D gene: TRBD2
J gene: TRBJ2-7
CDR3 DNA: TGTGCCAGCAGCTCATGGGCCGGGACTAGAGCCGAGCAGTACTTC
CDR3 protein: CASSSWAGTRAEQYF

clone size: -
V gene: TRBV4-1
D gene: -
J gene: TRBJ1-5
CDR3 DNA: TGCGCCAGCAGCCAGGGTCCCGGGTCTAGCAATCAGCCCCAGCATTTT
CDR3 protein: CASSQGPGSSNQPQHF

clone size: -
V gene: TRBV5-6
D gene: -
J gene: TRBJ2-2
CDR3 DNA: TGTGCCAGCAGCTTGGGGACTGCAAACGGGGAGCTGTTTTTT
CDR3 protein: CASSLGTANGELFF

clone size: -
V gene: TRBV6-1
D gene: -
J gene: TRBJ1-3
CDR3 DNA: TGTGCCACCATAGAACAGAGCTCTGGAAACACCATATATTTT
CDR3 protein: CATIEQSSGNTIYF

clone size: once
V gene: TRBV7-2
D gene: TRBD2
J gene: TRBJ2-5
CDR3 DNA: TGTGCCAGCAGCTTAGTTGGGACTAGCGGGTATCAAGAGACCCAGTACTTC
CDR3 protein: CASSLVGTSGYQETQYF

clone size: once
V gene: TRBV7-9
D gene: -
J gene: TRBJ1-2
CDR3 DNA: TGTGCCAGCAGCAATCATATCTATGGCTACACCTTC
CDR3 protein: CASSNHIYGYTF

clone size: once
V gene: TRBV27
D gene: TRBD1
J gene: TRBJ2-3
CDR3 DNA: TGTGCCAGCAGTTTACGACAGGGGACAGATACGCAGTATTTT
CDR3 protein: CASSLRQGTDTQYF

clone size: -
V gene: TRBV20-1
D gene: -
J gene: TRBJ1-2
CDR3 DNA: TGCAGTGCTCAGAGTAACTATGGCTACACCTTC
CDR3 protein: CSAQSNYGYTF

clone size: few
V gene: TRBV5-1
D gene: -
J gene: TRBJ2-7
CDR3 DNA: TGCGCCAGCGGGACTGGTTCCTACGAGCAGTACTTC
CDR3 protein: CASGTGSYEQYF

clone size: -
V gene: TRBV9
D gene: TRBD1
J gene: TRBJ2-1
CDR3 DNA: TGTGCCAGCAGCGTAAGACAGGGGGGAAACAATGAGCAGTTCTTC
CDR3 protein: CASSVRQGGNNEQFF

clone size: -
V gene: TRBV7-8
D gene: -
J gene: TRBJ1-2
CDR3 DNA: TGTGCCAGCAGCCAGAGTAACTATGGCTACACCTTC
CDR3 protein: CASSQSNYGYTF

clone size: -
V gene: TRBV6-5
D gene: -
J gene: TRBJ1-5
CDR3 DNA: TGTGCCAGCAGTCTAACGAGGGACAATCAGCCCCAGCATTTT
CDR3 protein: CASSLTRDNQPQHF

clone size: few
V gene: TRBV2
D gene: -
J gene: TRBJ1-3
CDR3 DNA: TGTGCCAGCAGTGAGGATCCTTACTCTGGAAACACCATATATTTT
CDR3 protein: CASSEDPYSGNTIYF

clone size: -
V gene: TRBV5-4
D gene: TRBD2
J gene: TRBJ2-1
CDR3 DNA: TGTGCCAGCAGCTCGGGGGGACTAGCGGGGATTGAGCAGTTCTTC
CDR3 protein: CASSSGGLAGIEQFF

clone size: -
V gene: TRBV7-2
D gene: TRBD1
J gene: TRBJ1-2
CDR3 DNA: TGTGCCAGCAGCTTAGACAGGGGCTTCTATGGCTACACCTTC
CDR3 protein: CASSLDRGFYGYTF